This is a list of T cell receptor beta chains from one sample in a study of Ad26.COV2.S vaccination and SARS-CoV-2 variants. The table came from immunoSEQ multiplex PCR; TCRdb's copy has only in-frame clones and leaves some out. The data contain roughly 700,000 clones, 89% of them singletons. The sequences come from peripheral blood, collected in a trial of Ad26.COV2.S vaccine versus placebo. These TCRs come from a person aged 18-65 years who received the Ad26.COV2.S COVID-19 vaccine or a placebo. CDR3s include the opening cysteine and the closing phenylalanine or tryptophan. D genes are given only for firm matches. Rows may omit the clone size; those that give it use once, few, many or a size class.

V: TRBV15
length: 15
J: TRBJ2-5
D: TRBD2
size: -
CDR3: CATSSGTRNLETQYF
DNA: TGTGCCACCAGCAGCGGGACTAGGAATCTCGAGACCCAGTACTTC

V: TRBV5-1
length: 16
J: TRBJ2-1
D: TRBD2
size: once
CDR3: CASSPGLAGGDNEQFF
DNA: TGCGCCAGCAGCCCGGGGCTAGCGGGAGGGGACAATGAGCAGTTCTTC

V: TRBV19
length: 15
J: TRBJ2-3
D: -
size: -
CDR3: CASSSDWGSTDTQYF
DNA: TGTGCCAGTAGTAGCGACTGGGGAAGCACAGATACGCAGTATTTT

V: TRBV27
length: 14
J: TRBJ1-1
D: -
size: once
CDR3: CASGTPGAVTEAFF
DNA: TGTGCCAGCGGGACTCCAGGGGCGGTCACTGAAGCTTTCTTT

V: TRBV6-6
length: 15
J: TRBJ2-2
D: -
size: -
CDR3: CASRPADAYTGELFF
DNA: TGTGCCAGCAGGCCAGCGGACGCTTACACCGGGGAGCTGTTTTTT

V: TRBV15
length: 14
J: TRBJ1-3
D: -
size: few
CDR3: CATSRGGIGNTIYF
DNA: TGTGCCACCAGCAGAGGCGGGATAGGAAACACCATATATTTT

V: TRBV5-1
length: 15
J: TRBJ1-1
D: -
size: -
CDR3: CASSRSRTENTEAFF
DNA: TGCGCCAGCAGCCGCAGTCGGACAGAGAACACTGAAGCTTTCTTT

V: TRBV7-3
length: 14
J: TRBJ2-3
D: -
size: -
CDR3: CASSLRTGTDTQYF
DNA: TGTGCCAGCAGTTTAAGGACTGGGACAGATACGCAGTATTTT

V: TRBV5-1
length: 14
J: TRBJ2-7
D: TRBD1
size: -
CDR3: CASSFRDRDYEQYF
DNA: TGCGCCAGCAGCTTCCGGGACAGAGACTACGAGCAGTACTTC

V: TRBV7-2
length: 14
J: TRBJ2-3
D: TRBD2
size: -
CDR3: CASSSGGAADTQYF
DNA: TGTGCCAGCAGCTCCGGGGGGGCCGCAGATACGCAGTATTTT

V: TRBV15
length: 18
J: TRBJ2-7
D: TRBD1
size: -
CDR3: CATSRDRGGQVLRGEQYF
DNA: TGTGCCACCAGCAGAGATAGGGGCGGACAGGTCCTTCGGGGTGAGCAGTACTTC

V: TRBV18
length: 14
J: TRBJ2-3
D: -
size: -
CDR3: CASSPQGPTDTQYF
DNA: TGTGCCAGCTCACCTCAGGGGCCCACAGATACGCAGTATTTT

V: TRBV9
length: 14
J: TRBJ1-6
D: -
size: few
CDR3: CASSPQGWNSPLHF
DNA: TGTGCCAGCAGCCCCCAGGGGTGGAATTCACCCCTCCACTTT

V: TRBV19
length: 16
J: TRBJ2-3
D: TRBD2
size: -
CDR3: CASSMSRVAGADTQYF
DNA: TGTGCCAGTAGTATGTCGAGGGTAGCGGGAGCAGATACGCAGTATTTT

V: TRBV18
length: 17
J: TRBJ2-7
D: TRBD2
size: -
CDR3: CASSPGLAGPSSYEQYF
DNA: TGTGCCAGCTCACCAGGACTAGCGGGACCTAGCTCCTACGAGCAGTACTTC

V: TRBV6-2/TRBV6-3
length: 14
J: TRBJ1-1
D: -
size: -
CDR3: CASSYSTVEAEAFF
DNA: TGTGCCAGCAGTTACTCCACGGTAGAGGCTGAAGCTTTCTTT

V: TRBV5-1
length: 15
J: TRBJ2-7
D: -
size: -
CDR3: CASSLLAGVTYEQYF
DNA: TGCGCCAGCAGCTTGTTGGCAGGGGTCACCTACGAGCAGTACTTC

V: TRBV7-2
length: 16
J: TRBJ2-3
D: TRBD2
size: few
CDR3: CASSLDPSGRTDTQYF
DNA: TGTGCCAGCAGCTTAGACCCTAGCGGGAGGACAGATACGCAGTATTTT

V: TRBV2
length: 12
J: TRBJ1-5
D: -
size: -
CDR3: CASSEGNQPQHF
DNA: TGTGCCAGCAGTGAGGGCAATCAGCCCCAGCATTTT

V: TRBV20-1
length: 12
J: TRBJ2-1
D: -
size: -
CDR3: CSASGVANEQFF
DNA: TGCAGTGCTAGTGGGGTGGCGAATGAGCAGTTCTTC

V: TRBV30
length: 14
J: TRBJ2-5
D: TRBD2
size: -
CDR3: CAWTRLALQETQYF
DNA: TGTGCCTGGACTCGACTAGCGCTACAAGAGACCCAGTACTTC

V: TRBV10-3
length: 13
J: TRBJ2-3
D: -
size: -
CDR3: CAISDYLADTQYF
DNA: TGTGCCATCAGTGATTACCTGGCAGATACGCAGTATTTT

V: TRBV12-3/TRBV12-4
length: 11
J: TRBJ2-3
D: -
size: -
CDR3: CASSLVDTQYF
DNA: TGTGCCAGCAGTTTGGTTGATACGCAGTATTTT

V: TRBV12-5
length: 17
J: TRBJ2-1
D: TRBD2
size: -
CDR3: CASGFEVPLAGGLEQFF
DNA: TGTGCTAGTGGTTTCGAAGTCCCACTAGCGGGGGGGCTTGAGCAGTTCTTC

V: TRBV7-2
length: 14
J: TRBJ2-7
D: TRBD1
size: -
CDR3: CASSFTGTGDEQYF
DNA: TGTGCCAGCAGCTTCACCGGGACAGGAGACGAGCAGTACTTC

V: TRBV18
length: 15
J: TRBJ2-3
D: -
size: -
CDR3: CASSPPDTSTDTQYF
DNA: TGTGCCAGCTCACCACCGGATACCTCCACAGATACGCAGTATTTT

V: TRBV7-2
length: 16
J: TRBJ1-5
D: TRBD1
size: -
CDR3: CASSLGGTGSNQPQHF
DNA: TGTGCCAGCAGCTTAGGCGGGACAGGTAGCAATCAGCCCCAGCATTTT

V: TRBV7-3
length: 13
J: TRBJ1-1
D: -
size: -
CDR3: CASNLGPNTEAFF
DNA: TGTGCCAGCAACTTGGGACCGAACACTGAAGCTTTCTTT

V: TRBV5-8
length: 17
J: TRBJ2-3
D: TRBD2
size: -
CDR3: CASSPGLAGLTADTQYF
DNA: TGTGCCAGCAGCCCCGGGCTAGCGGGACTTACCGCAGATACGCAGTATTTT

V: TRBV7-6
length: 14
J: TRBJ2-5
D: -
size: once
CDR3: CASSLAIGAETQYF
DNA: TGTGCCAGCAGCTTAGCTATAGGGGCGGAGACCCAGTACTTC

V: TRBV3-1/TRBV3-2
length: 14
J: TRBJ1-2
D: -
size: -
CDR3: CASSQSPGAKGYTF
DNA: TGTGCCAGCAGCCAATCACCGGGAGCTAAAGGCTACACCTTC

V: TRBV25-1
length: 14
J: TRBJ2-7
D: TRBD1
size: once
CDR3: CASSKRQGSYEQYF
DNA: TGTGCCAGCAGTAAAAGACAGGGCTCCTACGAGCAGTACTTC

V: TRBV6-1
length: 15
J: TRBJ1-4
D: -
size: -
CDR3: CASSKAGLGNEKLFF
DNA: TGTGCCAGCAGTAAAGCAGGGTTGGGTAATGAAAAACTGTTTTTT

V: TRBV19
length: 13
J: TRBJ1-1
D: -
size: once
CDR3: CASSMRWATEAFF
DNA: TGTGCCAGTAGTATGCGGTGGGCCACTGAAGCTTTCTTT

V: TRBV19
length: 14
J: TRBJ2-3
D: -
size: -
CDR3: CASSIASGTDTQYF
DNA: TGTGCCAGTAGTATAGCGTCCGGCACAGATACGCAGTATTTT

V: TRBV2
length: 13
J: TRBJ1-2
D: TRBD1
size: -
CDR3: CASSEQGARGYTF
DNA: TGTGCCAGCAGTGAACAGGGGGCTCGGGGCTACACCTTC

V: TRBV2
length: 12
J: TRBJ2-5
D: -
size: -
CDR3: CASNEGPGTQYF
DNA: TGTGCCAGCAACGAGGGTCCAGGGACCCAGTACTTC

V: TRBV19
length: 13
J: TRBJ1-4
D: -
size: -
CDR3: CASSRPPTEKLFF
DNA: TGTGCCAGTAGCCGCCCCCCGACAGAAAAACTGTTTTTT

V: TRBV3-1/TRBV3-2
length: 11
J: TRBJ1-1
D: -
size: -
CDR3: CASSQGTEAFF
DNA: TGTGCCAGCAGCCAAGGGACAGAAGCTTTCTTT

V: TRBV10-3
length: 16
J: TRBJ1-5
D: -
size: -
CDR3: CAISESGGALNQPQHF
DNA: TGTGCCATCAGTGAGTCGGGCGGGGCTCTAAATCAGCCCCAGCATTTT

V: TRBV5-4
length: 13
J: TRBJ2-5
D: TRBD1
size: -
CDR3: CASRPTGQETQYF
DNA: TGTGCCAGCAGACCGACAGGGCAAGAGACCCAGTACTTC

V: TRBV30
length: 16
J: TRBJ1-6
D: TRBD1
size: -
CDR3: CAWSPSAGGAYSPLHF
DNA: TGTGCCTGGAGTCCCTCAGCAGGGGGGGCCTATTCACCCCTCCACTTT

V: TRBV7-2
length: 15
J: TRBJ1-5
D: TRBD1
size: -
CDR3: CASSPRDRGNQPQHF
DNA: TGTGCCAGCAGCCCTAGGGACAGGGGCAATCAGCCCCAGCATTTT

V: TRBV11-2
length: 15
J: TRBJ1-5
D: TRBD1
size: -
CDR3: CASSLEGTGGSRQHF
DNA: TGTGCCAGCAGCTTAGAAGGGACAGGGGGTAGCCGTCAGCATTTT

V: TRBV4-2
length: 15
J: TRBJ1-4
D: -
size: -
CDR3: CASSQDGPDGEKLFF
DNA: TGTGCCAGCAGCCAAGATGGCCCAGACGGCGAAAAACTGTTTTTT